This T cell receptor beta chain derives from a study of human versus mouse CDR3 diversity and MHC coevolution. Trimming removed 0 bases at V and 3 bases at J, with 11 bases between. Per germline, CDR1 SGHNT and CDR2 YYREEE (reference sequence). This CDR3 has 15 amino acids. The data were produced by immunoSEQ multiplex PCR, yet TCRdb's version contains in-frame clones alone and is incomplete. The table records about 77,000 clones, around 90% of them present only once. Sequencing used naive CD4+ T cells from blood. Subset noted: CD45RO-negative CD62L-positive naive CD4 T cells. The gene calls are TRBV5-4 and TRBJ2-3; D is unclear. This sequence was found in a person aged 30-69 years in good health. The CDR3 bases are TGTGCCAGCAGCTTGGGGCTGGTCGGGACAGATACGCAGTATTTT. It yields the protein CASSLGLVGTDTQYF.